The 13 T cell receptor beta chains below all came from one sample that was sequenced in a study of regulatory T cells in long-lasting Graves disease. Time point meaning: persistent/refractory GD, antithyroid drugs over 5 years with positive TRAb. From RNA extracted from PBMCs, the TCR library was made. Building of the TCR beta libraries involved iRepertoire HTBI primers and Arm-PCR of CDR3 regions. TCRdb recomputed calls from the multiplex PCR reads with MiXCR, one row per CDR3 protein. The profile shows a few hundred thousand distinct CDR3 sequences, roughly a fifth of them singletons. The specimen was peripheral blood mononuclear cells (PBMCs), collected when the disease was refractory, from a patient treated with antithyroid drugs. Every receptor here comes from a female donor with Graves disease.

This clonotype has ten or more counts. This CDR3 is CASSIAQGIGEKLFF. In DNA, the CDR3 is TGTGCCAGCAGTATCGCACAGGGGATAGGTGAAAAACTGTTTTTT. The chain combines TRBV27 with TRBJ1-4, with 7 bases fitting TRBD1. The germline gives CDR1 MNHEY, CDR2 SMNVEV (reference sequence). V was pared by 5 bases and J by 7 bases, with 10 bases of the junction left unmatched. This CDR3 is built from 15 residues.

This clonotype was seen only a few times. V and J are TRBV10-2 and TRBJ2-2; 10 bases line up with TRBD1. There are 15 residues in the CDR3. Per germline, CDR1 WSHSY and CDR2 SAAADI. V was pared by 6 bases and J by 5 bases, with 6 bases of the junction left unmatched. The CDR3 is CASRTGTGETGELFF. The CDR3 bases are TGCGCCAGCAGGACCGGGACAGGGGAGACCGGGGAGCTGTTTTTT.

Only a few counts were recorded for this clonotype. The chain links TRBV15 to TRBJ1-5; D is undetermined. The CDR3 contains 15 residues. Trimming left V 6 bases short and J 0 bases short, with 12 bases between. Germline V CDR1 and CDR2: LNHNV, YYDKDF (reference sequence). The CDR3 DNA sequence: TGTGCCACCAGTCACCAGCCTAATAGCAATCAGCCCCAGCATTTT. Translation: CATSHQPNSNQPQHF.

The chain couples TRBV20-1 to TRBJ2-2; D tentatively reads TRBD1 or TRBD2 (5 bases each). Trimming cost V 0 bases and J 1 base, with 6 bases left between them. Germline lookup yields CDR1 DFQATT and CDR2 SNEGSKA (reference sequence). CDR3 length: 14 amino acids. The CDR3 coding sequence is TGCAGTGCTAGAGATGGGGGGAACACCGGGGAGCTGTTTTTT. Its translation: CSARDGGNTGELFF.

This clonotype was counted a single time. The V gene is TRBV28, the J gene TRBJ2-1; the match to TRBD2 covers 11 bases. The CDR3 has 17 amino acids. With V trimmed by 5 bases and J by 4 bases, 10 bases remained unmatched. The germline gives CDR1 MDHEN, CDR2 SYDVKM. The CDR3 is CASSPLSGRAEYNEQFF. The CDR3 DNA reads TGTGCCAGCAGTCCCCTTAGCGGGAGGGCCGAGTACAATGAGCAGTTCTTC. Using reference TRBV28 and TRBJ2-1 for the parts outside the CDR3, the full variable domain is DVKVTQSSRYLVKRTGEKVFLECVQDMDHENMFWYRQDPGLGLRLIYFSYDVKMKEKGDIPEGYSVSREKKERFSLILESASTNQTSMYLCASSPLSGRAEYNEQFFGPGTRLTVL.

The V and J genes are TRBV28 and TRBJ2-3; TRBD1 is a possible D gene (6 bases). Germline V gives CDR1 MDHEN, CDR2 SYDVKM. Trimming pared 5 bases from V and 6 bases from J, leaving 12 bases between. This CDR3 has 13 residues. The CDR3 nucleotides are TGTGCCAGCAGTCGGGCAGGGGCGGATACGCAGTATTTT. Translation: CASSRAGADTQYF.

The chain has TRBV5-1 and TRBJ2-5, with D maybe TRBD1 (6 bases). V was clipped by 8 bases and J by 3 bases, with 17 bases between them. The CDR3 spans 14 residues. Germline assignment: CDR1 SGHRS and CDR2 YFSETQ. The CDR3 nucleotides read TGCGCCAGTCGAGCCGGGACAACGAAAGAGACCCAGTACTTC. Protein sequence: CASRAGTTKETQYF. Together with reference TRBV5-1 and TRBJ2-5, the CDR3 gives the full variable domain: KAGVTQTPRYLIKTRGQQVTLSCSPISGHRSVSWYQQTPGQGLQFLFEYFSETQRNKGNFPGRFSGRQFSNSRSEMNVSTLELGDSALYLCASRAGTTKETQYFGPGTRLLVL.

The J gene is TRBJ2-2, the V gene TRBV19; D may be TRBD1 (5 bases). Germline V gene sequence: CDR1 LNHDA, CDR2 SQIVND (reference sequence). CDR3 length: 14 amino acids. The CDR3 DNA follows: TGTGGACAACATGGACAAGGATGTATCGGGGAGCTGTTTTTT. Translating it yields CGQHGQGCIGELFF.

This clonotype was detected only a few times. The chain uses TRBV5-6 and TRBJ2-7; 10 bases agree with TRBD2. The CDR3 covers 16 residues. V lost 0 bases, J lost 2 bases, and 5 bases stayed unmatched. Germline V gives CDR1 SGHDT, CDR2 YYEEEE. Written as DNA, the CDR3 is TGTGCCAGCAGCTTGGCGGCTAGCGGGAGTACCTACGAGCAGTACTTC. Translated: CASSLAASGSTYEQYF.

Many counts were recorded for this clonotype. V and J are TRBV28 and TRBJ2-2; D may be TRBD2 (6 bases). Per germline, CDR1 MDHEN and CDR2 SYDVKM. CDR3 size: 16 residues. V was cut by 6 bases and J by 4 bases, with 18 bases left in between. In DNA form, the CDR3 reads TGTGCCAGCAGCCCGCGGGACTGGGAGTCCACCGGGGAGCTGTTTTTT. This codes for CASSPRDWESTGELFF.

Of note for this clonotype: A much larger clone is a single base away; this may be a read error. V gene TRBV11-2 combines with J gene TRBJ2-7; D uncertain. The CDR3 totals 15 residues. The V gene lost 5 bases and the J gene lost 0 bases, with 14 bases spanning the gap. In germline, CDR1 is SGHAT, CDR2 FQNNGV. Here the CDR3 reads CASSVAASDSYEQYF. The CDR3 DNA follows: TGTGCCAGCAGCGTCGCGGCGTCAGACTCCTACGAGCAGTACTTC.

This clonotype has only one observation. The rearrangement joins TRBV27 to TRBJ2-3, with 7 bases fitting TRBD2. Germline V gives CDR1 MNHEY, CDR2 SMNVEV (reference sequence). The CDR3 has 15 residues. The V gene end was trimmed by 3 bases and the J gene end by 2 bases; junction bases not matched to a gene: 5. The CDR3 bases are TGTGCCAGCAGTTTCGGGCTAGCGGACACAGATACGCAGTATTTT. Translated, it gives CASSFGLADTDTQYF.

This clonotype has ten or more counts. This chain uses TRBV28 with TRBJ1-2; maybe TRBD1 (5 bases). This CDR3 is built from 12 residues. The V gene lost 10 bases and the J gene lost 4 bases, with 13 bases spanning the gap. In germline, CDR1 is MDHEN, CDR2 SYDVKM. The CDR3, as DNA: TGTGCCACCCGCGGGGGTGGCTATGGCTACACCTTC. This encodes CATRGGGYGYTF.